These 28 T cell receptor beta chains share one sample of origin, sequenced in a study of PD-L1 blockade in urothelial cancer. Profiled with immunoSEQ multiplex PCR; TCRdb holds only in-frame clones, not every one. The sample yields tens of thousands of clones, approximately 85% seen once. Time point: pretreatment peripheral blood. This specimen was PBMCs, taken around atezolizumab (anti-PD-L1) treatment. Receptors were obtained from a man in his fifties or sixties with urothelial cancer.

The genes are TRBV19 and TRBJ1-2; 8 bases match TRBD1. The trim removed 5 bases at V and 3 bases at J, leaving 8 bases unmatched. This CDR3 region has 15 residues. Looked up from germline, CDR1 is LNHDA and CDR2 is SQIVND (reference sequence). CDR3: CASSWGQAGDYGYTF. CDR3 DNA sequence: TGTGCCAGTAGTTGGGGACAGGCGGGTGACTATGGCTACACCTTC.

This clone occurred a few times. This sequence joins TRBV6-6 and TRBJ1-4; TRBD1 aligns across 8 bases. Trimming took 5 bases from V and 10 from J; bases not matched to a gene: 9. Germline CDR1 is MNHNY and CDR2 is SVGAGI (reference sequence). The CDR3 is 14 amino acids. Here the CDR3 reads CASSPGTGDRKLFF. CDR3 sequence (DNA): TGTGCCAGCAGTCCGGGGACAGGCGATCGAAAACTGTTTTTT.

This clone was seen just once. The rearrangement uses TRBV21-1 and TRBJ2-7; the DNA was not compared with TRBD2, the D call given in the table. TRBV21-1 is termed a pseudogene. The CDR3 is 13 amino acids. DNA for the CDR3: TGTGCCAGCAGCAAAGATCTGACTAGCCGCCGGTACTTC. Protein product: CASSKDLTSRRYF.

The V call is TRBV7-8, the J call TRBJ1-4; no definite D call. From germline, CDR1 is SGHVS and CDR2 FQNEAQ. This CDR3 has 13 residues. Trimming left V 2 bases short and J 8 bases short, with 9 bases between. This CDR3 reads CASSLTRGEKLFF. CDR3 nucleotide sequence: TGTGCCAGCAGCTTAACCCGAGGGGAAAAACTGTTTTTT.

V usage is TRBV11-3 and J usage is TRBJ2-3; D perhaps matches TRBD2 (5 bases). This CDR3 is 15 amino acids long. V lost 1 base and J lost 3, with 11 bases in between. Germline V gives CDR1 SGHNT, CDR2 YENEEA. CDR3 DNA: TGTGCCAGCAGCTTAGGCTCGACTAAAACAGATACGCAGTATTTT. It translates to CASSLGSTKTDTQYF. Full variable domain (missing parts from reference TRBV11-3 and TRBJ2-3): EAGVVQSPRYKIIEKKQPVAFWCNPISGHNTLYWYLQNLGQGPELLIRYENEEAVDDSQLPKDRFSAERLKGVDSTLKIQPAELGDSAVYLCASSLGSTKTDTQYFGPGTRLTVL.

This sequence joins TRBV10-3 and TRBJ2-7; 12 bases are a match to TRBD1. Trimming at V came to 3 bases and at J to 7 bases, leaving 7 bases not matched to a gene. The CDR3 totals 15 residues. The germline gives CDR1 ENHRY, CDR2 SYGVKD. The CDR3 sequence: CAISDPGQGAREQYF. CDR3 nucleotides: TGTGCCATCAGTGATCCGGGACAGGGGGCTAGGGAGCAGTACTTC.

The chain is built from TRBV18 and TRBJ1-2; D not resolved. V was cut by 5 bases and J by 8 bases, with 12 bases left in between. Germline CDR1 and CDR2: KGHSH and LQKENI. There are 12 residues in the CDR3. CDR3 region: CASSSEREGYTF. The CDR3 nucleotides read TGTGCCAGCTCATCGGAACGGGAAGGCTACACCTTC.

The chain recombines TRBV10-3 with TRBJ2-5; TRBD2 might be the D (6 bases). This CDR3 contains 11 residues. Trimming left V 8 bases short and J 5 bases short, with 9 bases between. The germline V gene has CDR1 ENHRY and CDR2 SYGVKD. CDR3 residues: CAIGGGETQYF. The CDR3 bases are TGTGCCATCGGGGGAGGCGAGACCCAGTACTTC.

This clone was observed a few times. The chain carries TRBV5-1 and TRBJ2-5; 12 nucleotides align to TRBD2. After removal of 4 bases from V and 4 bases from J, the junction contained 5 bases not matched to a gene. The CDR3 covers 15 residues. Germline-derived CDR1 and CDR2 are SGHRS and YFSETQ. CDR3: CASSRLAGAGETQYF. The CDR3, as DNA: TGCGCCAGCAGCAGACTAGCGGGGGCGGGAGAGACCCAGTACTTC.

The V call is TRBV7-2, the J call TRBJ2-7; TRBD2 matches at 9 bases. Germline V gene lookup returns CDR1 SGHTA and CDR2 FQGNSA. The CDR3 has 17 residues. J gave up 2 bases and V 5 bases, and 13 bases lay outside the gene matches. CDR3 coding DNA: TGTGCCAGCAGCCCCAGCGGAGGAAGCGGGGGGCCCTACGAGCAGTACTTC. This encodes CASSPSGGSGGPYEQYF.

The chain joins TRBV18 to TRBJ1-3; D is unresolved. The V end lost 3 bases, the J end lost 0 bases, and 15 bases lay between the germline ends. This CDR3 comprises 17 residues. The germline gives CDR1 KGHSH, CDR2 LQKENI. For the CDR3, the DNA is TGTGCCAGCTCACCCCTTCCCCCAGGCCCCTCTGGAAACACCATATATTTT. Protein sequence: CASSPLPPGPSGNTIYF. Based on the CDR3 plus reference TRBV18 and TRBJ1-3, the full variable domain is NAGVMQNPRHLVRRRGQEARLRCSPMKGHSHVYWYRQLPEEGLKFMVYLQKENIIDESGMPKERFSAEFPKEGPSILRIQQVVRGDSAAYFCASSPLPPGPSGNTIYFGEGSWLTVV.

The chain employs TRBV14 and TRBJ2-1; TRBD2 matches 13 bases. Germline CDR1 is SGHDN and CDR2 is FVKESK. Trimming removed 2 bases from V and 6 bases from J; junction bases left unmatched: 4. This CDR3 region has 16 residues. CDR3 region: CASSQLTSGGANEQFF. The DNA of the CDR3 is TGTGCCAGCAGCCAACTCACTAGCGGGGGGGCCAATGAGCAGTTCTTC.

CDR3 DNA sequence: TGTGCCAGCACCGGGACTAGCCACACCTACGAGCAGTACTTC. Encoded protein: CASTGTSHTYEQYF. The chain combines TRBV7-9 with TRBJ2-7; 9 bases align to TRBD2. The V segment lost 7 bases and the J segment 2 bases; nucleotides outside the gene matches: 6. The germline V gene encodes CDR1 SEHNR and CDR2 FQNEAQ (reference sequence). This CDR3 is 14 amino acids long.

V gene TRBV20-1 combines with J gene TRBJ2-7, with TRBD2 as a possible D gene (6 bases). Germline V gene data show CDR1 as DFQATT and CDR2 as SNEGSKA (reference sequence). The CDR3 runs to 11 residues. Trimming took 6 bases from V and 0 from J, leaving 6 bases between them. CDR3 sequence (DNA): TGCAGTGCCGGGGGCTCCTACGAGCAGTACTTC. Its protein is CSAGGSYEQYF.

The sample holds a few counts of this clone. The J gene is TRBJ1-2, the V gene TRBV28; a weak D match, TRBD1 (6 bases). Germline lookup yields CDR1 MDHEN and CDR2 SYDVKM. V was cut by 8 bases and J by 4 bases, with 17 bases left in between. The CDR3 is made up of 14 amino acids. CDR3 sequence (DNA): TGTGCCAGCGGGGGCCAAGGCAGGACCTATGGCTACACCTTC. Its protein is CASGGQGRTYGYTF.

This chain joins TRBV19 and TRBJ1-4, with 12 positions matching TRBD1. The CDR3 has 14 residues. Germline values: CDR1 LNHDA, CDR2 SQIVND (reference sequence). Trimming removed 7 bases from V and 6 bases from J; junction bases left unmatched: 3. The CDR3 nucleotides are TGTGCCAGTATGGGGACAGGGGGCGATGAAAAACTGTTTTTT. This sequence encodes CASMGTGGDEKLFF. Variable domain in full (rest from reference TRBV19 and TRBJ1-4): DGGITQSPKYLFRKEGQNVTLSCEQNLNHDAMYWYRQDPGQGLRLIYYSQIVNDFQKGDIAEGYSVSREKKESFPLTVTSAQKNPTAFYLCASMGTGGDEKLFFGSGTQLSVL.

The V and J genes are TRBV14 and TRBJ1-6; 7 bases are shared with TRBD1. Germline values: CDR1 SGHDN, CDR2 FVKESK. V was clipped by 0 bases and J by 13 bases; unmatched bases: 0. This CDR3 is 12 amino acids long. The CDR3 is CASSQEQGPLHF. CDR3 in DNA: TGTGCCAGCAGCCAAGAACAGGGGCCCCTCCACTTT.

The chain uses TRBV28 and TRBJ2-1, with TRBD2 identical over 7 bases. Trimming cost V 5 bases and J 3 bases; bases outside gene matches: 10. Looked up from germline, CDR1 is MDHEN and CDR2 is SYDVKM. The CDR3 runs to 16 residues. Here the CDR3 DNA reads TGTGCCAGCAGTGCCGCCGGCAGCGGGGACTACAATGAGCAGTTCTTC. Its protein product is CASSAAGSGDYNEQFF.

The V call is TRBV11-2, the J call TRBJ2-7, with no clear D. V was clipped by 0 bases and J by 2 bases, with 11 bases between them. Germline values: CDR1 SGHAT, CDR2 FQNNGV. This CDR3 has 15 amino acids. The CDR3 region is CASSLDGAAAYEQYF. DNA for the CDR3: TGTGCCAGCAGCTTAGATGGCGCGGCTGCCTACGAGCAGTACTTC. The whole variable domain, remainder taken from reference TRBV11-2 and TRBJ2-7, is EAGVAQSPRYKIIEKRQSVAFWCNPISGHATLYWYQQILGQGPKLLIQFQNNGVVDDSQLPKDRFSAERLKGVDSTLKIQPAKLEDSAVYLCASSLDGAAAYEQYFGPGTRLTVT.

The V call is TRBV11-2, the J call TRBJ2-2; 8 bases are shared with TRBD2. Per germline, CDR1 SGHAT and CDR2 FQNNGV. The V gene end was trimmed by 6 bases and the J gene end by 3 bases; junction bases not matched to a gene: 6. CDR3 size: 15 residues. CDR3 in amino acids: CASRRLARDTGELFF. DNA of the CDR3: TGTGCCAGCAGACGACTAGCGCGAGACACCGGGGAGCTGTTTTTT. Drawing the rest from reference TRBV11-2 and TRBJ2-2, the complete variable domain is EAGVAQSPRYKIIEKRQSVAFWCNPISGHATLYWYQQILGQGPKLLIQFQNNGVVDDSQLPKDRFSAERLKGVDSTLKIQPAKLEDSAVYLCASRRLARDTGELFFGEGSRLTVL.

This clone was observed a single time. This rearrangement joins TRBV7-2 to TRBJ2-7; 8 nucleotides match TRBD1. The CDR3 length is 14 residues. Looked up from germline, CDR1 is SGHTA and CDR2 is FQGNSA. V shed 6 bases, J shed 1 base, and the junction held 5 bases outside the gene matches. CDR3 DNA sequence: TGTGCCAGCAGTCCGACAGGGGTTTCCTACGAGCAGTACTTC. Its protein product is CASSPTGVSYEQYF.

The chain recombines TRBV30 with TRBJ2-5; 9 bases map to TRBD2. CDR3 length: 14 amino acids. CDR1 and CDR2 (germline): GTSNPN, SVGIG (reference sequence). The junction had 8 bases not matched to a gene; V was cut back by 4 bases and J by 5 bases. CDR3 coding DNA: TGTGCCTGGACCAAGAGACTAGCGGTCGAGACCCAGTACTTC. Protein product: CAWTKRLAVETQYF.

The chain carries TRBV11-3 and TRBJ2-3, with unresolved D. Germline CDR1 and CDR2: SGHNT and YENEEA. The CDR3 has 13 residues. The V end lost 1 base, the J end lost 1 base, and 3 bases lay between the germline ends. The chain's CDR3 is CASSLAGTDTQYF. The CDR3 coding sequence is TGTGCCAGCAGCTTAGCGGGCACAGATACGCAGTATTTT.

This chain joins TRBV19 and TRBJ2-7, with TRBD2 identical over 8 bases. The CDR3 contains 15 residues. Unmatched junction bases numbered 6, after V lost 4 bases and J lost 1 base. Germline-derived CDR1 and CDR2 are LNHDA and SQIVND (reference sequence). The CDR3 region is CASSNPGLGSYEQYF. The CDR3 DNA reads TGTGCCAGTAGTAATCCGGGACTAGGATCCTACGAGCAGTACTTC.

This clone showed up just once. This sequence joins TRBV7-2 and TRBJ2-5; D perhaps matches TRBD2 (6 bases). Deletions cut 3 bases from V and 4 bases from J, with 9 bases between. Germline V gene sequence: CDR1 SGHTA, CDR2 FQGNSA. The CDR3 is 13 amino acids. The CDR3 protein is CASSFGGTETQYF. For the CDR3, the DNA is TGTGCCAGCAGCTTTGGGGGGACAGAGACCCAGTACTTC.

V and J are TRBV19 and TRBJ1-5, with 9 bases matching TRBD1. The CDR3 length is 18 residues. Germline assignment: CDR1 LNHDA and CDR2 SQIVND (reference sequence). J gave up 1 base and V 8 bases, and 15 bases lay outside the gene matches. CDR3 in DNA: TGTGCCAGTGCCCCGGGACAGGGTGGGGGAAGGAGCAATCAGCCCCAGCATTTT. This gives the protein CASAPGQGGGRSNQPQHF.

The chain links TRBV6-1 to TRBJ2-7; no definite D call. The V gene's germline CDR1 is MNHNS and CDR2 SASEGT. CDR3 length: 12 residues. Trimming removed 6 bases at V and 3 bases at J, with 9 bases between. CDR3 protein: CASRATGYEQYF. The CDR3 nucleotides read TGTGCCAGCAGAGCGACGGGCTACGAGCAGTACTTC.

V usage is TRBV7-9 and J usage is TRBJ2-7, with TRBD2 identical over 14 bases. Losses at the gene ends were 6 bases for V and 6 bases for J; bases not matched to a gene: 19. The CDR3 is 19 residues long. CDR1 is SEHNR, CDR2 FQNEAQ, per germline (reference sequence). Here the CDR3 reads CASSSWLGLAGGPGSEQYF. CDR3 coding DNA: TGTGCCAGCAGTTCCTGGCTCGGACTAGCGGGGGGTCCGGGCTCCGAGCAGTACTTC.